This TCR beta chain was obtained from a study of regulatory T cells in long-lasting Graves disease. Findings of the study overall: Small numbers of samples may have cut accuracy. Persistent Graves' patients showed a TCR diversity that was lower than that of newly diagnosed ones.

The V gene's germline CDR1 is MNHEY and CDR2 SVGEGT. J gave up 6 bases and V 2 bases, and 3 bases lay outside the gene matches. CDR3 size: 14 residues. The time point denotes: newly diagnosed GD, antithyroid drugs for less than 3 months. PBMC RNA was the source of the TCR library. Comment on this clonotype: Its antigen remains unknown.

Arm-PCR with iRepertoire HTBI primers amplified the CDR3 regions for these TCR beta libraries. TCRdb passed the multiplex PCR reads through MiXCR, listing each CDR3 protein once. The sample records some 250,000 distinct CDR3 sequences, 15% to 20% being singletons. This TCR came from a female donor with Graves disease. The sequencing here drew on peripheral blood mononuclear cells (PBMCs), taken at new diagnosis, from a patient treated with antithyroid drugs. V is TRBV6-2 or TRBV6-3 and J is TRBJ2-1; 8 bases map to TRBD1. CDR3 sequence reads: CASSYLTGVNEQFF. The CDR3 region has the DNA TGTGCCAGCAGTTACCTGACAGGGGTCAATGAGCAGTTCTTC.